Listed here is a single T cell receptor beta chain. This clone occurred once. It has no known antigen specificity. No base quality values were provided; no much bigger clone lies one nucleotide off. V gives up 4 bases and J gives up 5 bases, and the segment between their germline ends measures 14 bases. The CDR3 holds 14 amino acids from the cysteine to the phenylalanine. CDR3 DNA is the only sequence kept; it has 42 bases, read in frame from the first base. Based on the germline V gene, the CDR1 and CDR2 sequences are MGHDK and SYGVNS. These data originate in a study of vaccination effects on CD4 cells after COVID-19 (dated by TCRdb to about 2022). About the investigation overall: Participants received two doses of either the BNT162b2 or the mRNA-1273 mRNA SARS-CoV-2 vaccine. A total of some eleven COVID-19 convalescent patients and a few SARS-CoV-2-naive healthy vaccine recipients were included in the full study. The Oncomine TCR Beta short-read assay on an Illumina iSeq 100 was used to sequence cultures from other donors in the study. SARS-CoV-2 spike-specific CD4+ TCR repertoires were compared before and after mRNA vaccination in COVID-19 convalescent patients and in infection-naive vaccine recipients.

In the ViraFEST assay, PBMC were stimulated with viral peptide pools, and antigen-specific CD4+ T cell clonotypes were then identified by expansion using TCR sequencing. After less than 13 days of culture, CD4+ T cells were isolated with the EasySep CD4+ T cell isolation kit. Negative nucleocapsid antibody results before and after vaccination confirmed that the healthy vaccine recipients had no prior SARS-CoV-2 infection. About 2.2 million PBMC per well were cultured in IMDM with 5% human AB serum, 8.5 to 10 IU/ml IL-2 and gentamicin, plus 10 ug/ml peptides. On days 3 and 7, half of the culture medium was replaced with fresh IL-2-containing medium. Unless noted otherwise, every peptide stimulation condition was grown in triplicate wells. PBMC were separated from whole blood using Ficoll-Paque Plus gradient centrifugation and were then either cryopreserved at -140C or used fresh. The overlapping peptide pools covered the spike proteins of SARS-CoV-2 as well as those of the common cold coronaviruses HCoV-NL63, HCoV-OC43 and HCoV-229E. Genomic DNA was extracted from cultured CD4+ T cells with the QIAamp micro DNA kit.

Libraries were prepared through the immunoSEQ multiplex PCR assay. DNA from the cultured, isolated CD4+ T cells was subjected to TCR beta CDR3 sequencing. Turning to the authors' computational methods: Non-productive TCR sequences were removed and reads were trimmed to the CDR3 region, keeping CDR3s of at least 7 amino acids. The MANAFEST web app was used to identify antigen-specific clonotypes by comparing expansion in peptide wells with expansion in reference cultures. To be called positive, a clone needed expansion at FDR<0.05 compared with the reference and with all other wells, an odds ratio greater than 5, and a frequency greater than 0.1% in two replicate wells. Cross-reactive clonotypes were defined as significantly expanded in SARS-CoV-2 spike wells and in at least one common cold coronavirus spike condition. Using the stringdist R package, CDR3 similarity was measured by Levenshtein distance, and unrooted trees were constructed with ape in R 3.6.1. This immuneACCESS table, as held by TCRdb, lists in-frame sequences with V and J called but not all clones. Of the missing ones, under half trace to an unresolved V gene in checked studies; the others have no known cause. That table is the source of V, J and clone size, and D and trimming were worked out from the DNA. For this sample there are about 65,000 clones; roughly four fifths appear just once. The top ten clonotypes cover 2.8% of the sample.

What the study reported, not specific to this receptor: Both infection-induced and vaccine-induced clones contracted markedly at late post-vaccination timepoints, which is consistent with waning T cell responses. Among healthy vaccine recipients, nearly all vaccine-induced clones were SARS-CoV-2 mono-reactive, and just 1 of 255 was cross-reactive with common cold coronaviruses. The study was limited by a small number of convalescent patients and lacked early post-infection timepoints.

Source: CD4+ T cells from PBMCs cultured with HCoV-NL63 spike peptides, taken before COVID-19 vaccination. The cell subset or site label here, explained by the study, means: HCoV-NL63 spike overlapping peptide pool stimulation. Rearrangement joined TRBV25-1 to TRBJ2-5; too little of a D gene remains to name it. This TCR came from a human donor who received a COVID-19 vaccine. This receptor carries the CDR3 CASSARLSQETQYF. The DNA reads TGTGCCAGCAGTGCCCGTCTCTCCCAGGAGACCCAGTACTTC.